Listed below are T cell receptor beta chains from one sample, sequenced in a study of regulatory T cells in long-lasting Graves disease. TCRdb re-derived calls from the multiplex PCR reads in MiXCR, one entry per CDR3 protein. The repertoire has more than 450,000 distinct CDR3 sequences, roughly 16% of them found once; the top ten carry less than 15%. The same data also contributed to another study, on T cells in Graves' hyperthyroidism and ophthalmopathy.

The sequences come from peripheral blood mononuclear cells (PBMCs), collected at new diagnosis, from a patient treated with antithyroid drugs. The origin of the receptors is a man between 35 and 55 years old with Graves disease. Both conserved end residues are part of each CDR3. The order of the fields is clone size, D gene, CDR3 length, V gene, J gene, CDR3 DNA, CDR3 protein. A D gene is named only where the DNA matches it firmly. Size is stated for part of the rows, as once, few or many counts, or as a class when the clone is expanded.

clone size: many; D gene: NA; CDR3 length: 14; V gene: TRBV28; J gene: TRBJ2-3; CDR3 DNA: TGTGCCAGCAGTTCGTCCGACAGGACAGATACGCAGTATTTT; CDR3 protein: CASSSSDRTDTQYF
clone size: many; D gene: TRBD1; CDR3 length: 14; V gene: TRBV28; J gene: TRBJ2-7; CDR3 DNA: TGTGCCAGCACCTCCGACAGGGACAACAACGAGCAGTACTTC; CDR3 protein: CASTSDRDNNEQYF
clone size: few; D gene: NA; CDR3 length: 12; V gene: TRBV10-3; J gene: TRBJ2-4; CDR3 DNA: TGTGCCATCAGTGGGACTAAGAACATTCAGTACTTC; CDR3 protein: CAISGTKNIQYF
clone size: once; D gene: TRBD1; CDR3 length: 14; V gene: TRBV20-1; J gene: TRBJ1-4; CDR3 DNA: TGCAGTGCTCTTCTGACAGGGGGAAAAGAAAAACTGTTTTTT; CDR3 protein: CSALLTGGKEKLFF
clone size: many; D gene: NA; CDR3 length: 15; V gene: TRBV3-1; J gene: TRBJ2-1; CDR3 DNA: TGTGCCAGCAGCCAAGATTACGGGTTCTACAATGAGCAGTTCTTC; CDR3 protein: CASSQDYGFYNEQFF
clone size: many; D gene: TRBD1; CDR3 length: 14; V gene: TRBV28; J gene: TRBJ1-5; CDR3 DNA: TGTGCCAGCAGTAACGACAGGGGTGACCAGCCCCAGCATTTT; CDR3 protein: CASSNDRGDQPQHF
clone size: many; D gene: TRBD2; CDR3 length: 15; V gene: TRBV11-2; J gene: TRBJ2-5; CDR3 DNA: TGTGCCAGCAGCTCCTCGGGCGGGAGCGAAGAGACCCAGTACTTC; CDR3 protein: CASSSSGGSEETQYF
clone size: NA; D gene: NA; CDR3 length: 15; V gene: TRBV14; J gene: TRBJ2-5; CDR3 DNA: TGTGCCAGCAGCCAAGAATTCAGGAGCCAAGAGACCCAGTACTTC; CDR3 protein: CASSQEFRSQETQYF
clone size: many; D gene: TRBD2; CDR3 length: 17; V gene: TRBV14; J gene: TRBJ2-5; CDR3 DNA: TGTGCCAGCAGCCAGTTGTTCGCGGGAGGGCCTTTCGAGACCCAGTACTTC; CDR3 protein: CASSQLFAGGPFETQYF
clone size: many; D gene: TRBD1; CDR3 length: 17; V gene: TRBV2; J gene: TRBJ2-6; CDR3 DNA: TGTGCCAGCAGTGTCCGGGACAGGGGTTTTGGGGCCAACGTCCTGACTTTC; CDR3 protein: CASSVRDRGFGANVLTF
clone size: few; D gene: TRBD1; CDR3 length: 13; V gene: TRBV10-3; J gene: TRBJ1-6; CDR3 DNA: TGTGCCATCAGTGGGGACAGAGTAACACCCCTCCACTTT; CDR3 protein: CAISGDRVTPLHF
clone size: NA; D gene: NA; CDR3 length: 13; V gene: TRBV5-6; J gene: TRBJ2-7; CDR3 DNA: TGTGCCAGCAGCTTACAGGGAGTACGAGAGCAGTACTTC; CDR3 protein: CASSLQGVREQYF
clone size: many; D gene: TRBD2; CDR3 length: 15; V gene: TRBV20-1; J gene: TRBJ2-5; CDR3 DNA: TGCAGTGCTAGGGGAACCGTTGCGGGAGAAGAGACCCAGTACTTC; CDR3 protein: CSARGTVAGEETQYF
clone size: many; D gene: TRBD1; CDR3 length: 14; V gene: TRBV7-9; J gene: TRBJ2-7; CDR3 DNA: TGTGCCAGCAGCTTTAGTGACAGGGGATACGAGCAGTACTTC; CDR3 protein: CASSFSDRGYEQYF
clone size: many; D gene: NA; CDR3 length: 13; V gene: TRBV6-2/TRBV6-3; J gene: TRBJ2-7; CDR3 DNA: TGTGCCAGCAGTGACCCTCCGGGCCACGAGCAGTACTTC; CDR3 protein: CASSDPPGHEQYF
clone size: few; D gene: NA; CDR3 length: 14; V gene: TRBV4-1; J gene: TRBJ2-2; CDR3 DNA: TGCGCCAGCAGCCAAGGGGAAGGGAACGGGGAGCTGTTTTTT; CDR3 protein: CASSQGEGNGELFF
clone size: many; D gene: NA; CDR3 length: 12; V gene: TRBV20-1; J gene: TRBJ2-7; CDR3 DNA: TGCAGTGCTACGAAACTTGGGGGCGAGCAGTACTTC; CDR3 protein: CSATKLGGEQYF
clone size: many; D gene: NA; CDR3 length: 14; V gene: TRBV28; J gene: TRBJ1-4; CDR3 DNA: TGTGCCAGCAGTTTACTAGGAGACGAAGAAAAACTGTTTTTT; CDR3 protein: CASSLLGDEEKLFF
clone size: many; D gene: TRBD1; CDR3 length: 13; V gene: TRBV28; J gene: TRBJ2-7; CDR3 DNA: TGTGCCAGCAGACGACAGGGAACCTACGAGCAGTACTTC; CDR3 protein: CASRRQGTYEQYF
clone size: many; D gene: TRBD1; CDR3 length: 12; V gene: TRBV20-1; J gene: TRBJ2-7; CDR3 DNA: TGCAGTGCCAACCCAGGGGGCTACGAGCAGTACTTC; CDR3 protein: CSANPGGYEQYF
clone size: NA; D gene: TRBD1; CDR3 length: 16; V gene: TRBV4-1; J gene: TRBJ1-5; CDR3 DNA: TGCGCCAGCAGCGAGGACAGGACCTATAGCAATCAGCCCCAGCATTTT; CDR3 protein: CASSEDRTYSNQPQHF
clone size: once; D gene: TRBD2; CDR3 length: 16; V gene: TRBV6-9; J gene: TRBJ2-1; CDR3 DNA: TGTGCCAGCAGTTCATATCCGGGGGGGCTTAACAATGAGCAGTTCTTC; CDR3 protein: CASSSYPGGLNNEQFF
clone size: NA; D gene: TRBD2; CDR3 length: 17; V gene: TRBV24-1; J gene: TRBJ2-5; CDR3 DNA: TGTGCCACCAGTGACTCCGGACTAGCGGGAGGGGAAGAGACCCAGTACTTC; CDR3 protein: CATSDSGLAGGEETQYF
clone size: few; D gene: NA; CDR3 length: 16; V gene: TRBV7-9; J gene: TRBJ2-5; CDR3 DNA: TGTGCCAGCAGCTTAGGTGAATCGGGAAACCAAGAGACCCAGTACTTC; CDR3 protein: CASSLGESGNQETQYF
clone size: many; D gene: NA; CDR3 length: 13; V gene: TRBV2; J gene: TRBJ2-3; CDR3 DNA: TGTGCCAGCAAGGCACTTCACACAGATACGCAGTATTTT; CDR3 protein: CASKALHTDTQYF
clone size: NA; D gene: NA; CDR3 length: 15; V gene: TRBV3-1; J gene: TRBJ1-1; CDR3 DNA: TGTGCCAGCAGCCAAGTGGGAGGGGCCATCACTGAAGCTTTCTTT; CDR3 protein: CASSQVGGAITEAFF
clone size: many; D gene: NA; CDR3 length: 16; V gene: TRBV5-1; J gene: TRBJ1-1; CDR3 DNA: TGCGCCAGCAGCTTGAGAGCGCGGACAGAGGATACTGAAGCTTTCTTT; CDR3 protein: CASSLRARTEDTEAFF
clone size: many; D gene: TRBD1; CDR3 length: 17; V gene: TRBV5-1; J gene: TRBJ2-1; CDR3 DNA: TGCGCCAGCAGCGCCCCCAGGACAGGGGGACCCTACAATGAGCAGTTCTTC; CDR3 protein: CASSAPRTGGPYNEQFF
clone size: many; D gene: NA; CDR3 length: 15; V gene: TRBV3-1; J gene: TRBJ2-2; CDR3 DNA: TGTGCCAGCAGCTTACTGTCGTACAAAGCCGGGGAGCTGTTTTTT; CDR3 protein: CASSLLSYKAGELFF
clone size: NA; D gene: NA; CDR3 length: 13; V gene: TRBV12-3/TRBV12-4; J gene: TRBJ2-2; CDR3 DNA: TGTGCCAGCTCCCAGGTCCCAACCGGGGAGCTGTTTTTT; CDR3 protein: CASSQVPTGELFF
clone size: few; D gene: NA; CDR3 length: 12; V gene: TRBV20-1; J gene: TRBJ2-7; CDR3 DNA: TGCAGTGCTTCAGACAGGATCTACGAGCAGTACTTC; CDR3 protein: CSASDRIYEQYF
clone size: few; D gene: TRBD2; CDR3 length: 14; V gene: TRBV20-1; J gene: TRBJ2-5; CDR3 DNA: TGCAGTGCTCGTCTAGCGGGAGGTGGGGAGACCCAGTACTTC; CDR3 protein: CSARLAGGGETQYF
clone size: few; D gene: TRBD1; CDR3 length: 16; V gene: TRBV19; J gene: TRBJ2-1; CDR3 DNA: TGTGCCAGTAGTAGCCTCGGGACAGGGTCTGTCAATGAGCAGTTCTTC; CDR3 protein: CASSSLGTGSVNEQFF
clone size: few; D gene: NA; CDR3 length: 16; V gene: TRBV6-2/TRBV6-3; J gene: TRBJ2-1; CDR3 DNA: TGTGCCAGCAGTTACTCGATACAGTCCCCCTACAATGAGCAGTTCTTC; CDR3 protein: CASSYSIQSPYNEQFF
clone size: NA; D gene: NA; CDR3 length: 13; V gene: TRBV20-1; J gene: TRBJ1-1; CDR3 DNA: TGCAGTGCTAGAGCCGCCAGCAACACTGAAGCTTTCTTT; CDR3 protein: CSARAASNTEAFF
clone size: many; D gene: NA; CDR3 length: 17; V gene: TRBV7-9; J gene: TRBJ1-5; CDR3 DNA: TGTGCCAGCAGCCCAGGACGGAGCGGTGAGAGCAATCAGCCCCAGCATTTT; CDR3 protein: CASSPGRSGESNQPQHF
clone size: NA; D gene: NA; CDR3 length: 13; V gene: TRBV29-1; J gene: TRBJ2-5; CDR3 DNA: TGCAGCGTTGGGGGCGCTCCCCAAGAGACCCAGTACTTC; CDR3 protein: CSVGGAPQETQYF
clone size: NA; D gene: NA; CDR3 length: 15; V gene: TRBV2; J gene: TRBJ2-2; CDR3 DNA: TGTGCCAGCAGTCTCTGGACCACGAACACCGGGGAGCTGTTTTTT; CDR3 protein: CASSLWTTNTGELFF
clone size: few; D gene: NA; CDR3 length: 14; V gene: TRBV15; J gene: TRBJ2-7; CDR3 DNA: TGTGCCACCAGCAGAGATTACAAGGGCTACGAGCAGTACTTC; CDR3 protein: CATSRDYKGYEQYF
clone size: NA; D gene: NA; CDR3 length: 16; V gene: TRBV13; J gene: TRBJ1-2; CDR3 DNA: TGTGCCAGCAGCTTATGGCAGACAGATTATAACTATGGCTACACCTTC; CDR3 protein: CASSLWQTDYNYGYTF
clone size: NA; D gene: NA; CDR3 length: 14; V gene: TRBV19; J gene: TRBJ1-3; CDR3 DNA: TGTGCCAGTAGCGACAGATTCTCTGGAAACACCATATATTTT; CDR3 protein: CASSDRFSGNTIYF
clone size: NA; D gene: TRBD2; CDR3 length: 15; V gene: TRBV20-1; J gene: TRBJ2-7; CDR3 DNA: TGCAGTGCTAGTAGCGGGAGGCTCTCAGGGGACGAGCAGTACTTC; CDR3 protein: CSASSGRLSGDEQYF
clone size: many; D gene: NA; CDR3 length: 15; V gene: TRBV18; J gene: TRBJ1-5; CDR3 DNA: TGTGCCAGCTCACCATCGGGAGGGCAGGGTCAGCCCCAGCATTTT; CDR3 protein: CASSPSGGQGQPQHF
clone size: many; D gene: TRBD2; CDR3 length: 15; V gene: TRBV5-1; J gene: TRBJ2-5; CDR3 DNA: TGCGCCAGCAGCTCCGGGACTAGCGGGAGTGAGACCCAGTACTTC; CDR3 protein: CASSSGTSGSETQYF
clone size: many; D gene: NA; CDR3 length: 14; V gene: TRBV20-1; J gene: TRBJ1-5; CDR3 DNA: TGCAGTGCTAGTATGCAGGGCCGAAATCAGCCCCAGCATTTT; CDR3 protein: CSASMQGRNQPQHF
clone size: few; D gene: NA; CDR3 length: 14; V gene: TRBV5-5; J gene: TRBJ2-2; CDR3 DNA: TGTGCCAGCACCCGAGTTCTATTAACCGGGGAGCTGTTTTTT; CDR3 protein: CASTRVLLTGELFF
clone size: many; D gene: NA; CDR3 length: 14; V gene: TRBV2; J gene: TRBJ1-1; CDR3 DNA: TGTGCCAGCAGTGAAAGACGGATGAACACTGAAGCTTTCTTT; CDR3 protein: CASSERRMNTEAFF
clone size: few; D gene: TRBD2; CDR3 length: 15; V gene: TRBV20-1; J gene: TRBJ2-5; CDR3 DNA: TGCAGTGCTAGAGAGGTAGCGGGTCGCCAAGAGACCCAGTACTTC; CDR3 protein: CSAREVAGRQETQYF
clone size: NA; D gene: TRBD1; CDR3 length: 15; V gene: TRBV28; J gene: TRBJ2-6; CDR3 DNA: TGTGCCAGCAGTCAGCGGACAGGTGGGGCCAACGTCCTGACTTTC; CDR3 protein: CASSQRTGGANVLTF
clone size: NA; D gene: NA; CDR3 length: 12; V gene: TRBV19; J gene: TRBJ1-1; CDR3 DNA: TGTGCCAGTAAAACGGGGGGAGCTGAAGCTTTCTTT; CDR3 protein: CASKTGGAEAFF
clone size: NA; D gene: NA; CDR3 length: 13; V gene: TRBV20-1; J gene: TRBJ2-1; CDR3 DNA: TGCAGCGCCAGGGGATACGTCTACAATGAGCAGTTCTTC; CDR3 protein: CSARGYVYNEQFF